The clone carrying this T cell receptor (beta chain) was observed a few times. This entry belongs to a study of beta chain features in type 1 diabetes. Markers CD45RO/CCR7/CD25/CD127/CD95/CD27 served to sort CD4+ naive, central memory, regulatory and stem cell-like memory cells. The germline gives CDR1 SGHRS, CDR2 YFSETQ. Trimming took off 3 bases at V and 0 bases at J, with 10 bases between the two ends. This CDR3 contains 15 residues. The entirety of the isolated RNA underwent reverse transcription, so expressed TCRB transcripts were sequenced. Only in-frame clones appear in the TCRdb table, and some are missing; sequencing was by immunoSEQ multiplex PCR. The sample yields about 150,000 clones, about 9.2% seen once.

The rearrangement joins TRBV5-1 to TRBJ1-3; the D gene is possibly TRBD1 (6 bases). The receptor was isolated from a man aged 18-30 years in good health. The material sequenced was central memory CD4+ T cells from blood. The CDR3 region is CASSSGDLSGNTIYF. In DNA, the CDR3 is TGCGCCAGCAGCTCAGGGGACCTCTCTGGAAACACCATATATTTT.